This T cell receptor beta chain was sequenced in a study of blood T cells in healthy people across ages. Across the whole study: Capturing about one barcoded beta molecule per two T cells was achieved by template switching. General study findings and limits: Significant beta diversity loss was already apparent by age about 39, declining roughly linearly.

The use of a sample-barcoded 5' primer and a J-beta primer mix characterized a second PCR of roughly 6 to 11 cycles. TCRdb reprocessed the 5' RACE reads with MiXCR, giving one entry per CDR3 protein. The sample lists roughly 800,000 distinct CDR3 sequences; 55% to 75% were seen once. A note on this clonotype: As yet, its antigen is unknown.

The sequencing input was blood. The TCR originated in a man between 25 and 39 years old in good health.

CDR3 bases: TGTGCCAGCAGCGGCCAGGGCCTCGGGACAGATACGCAGTATTTT. Protein product: CASSGQGLGTDTQYF. The chain joins TRBV7-2 to TRBJ2-3; maybe TRBD1 (5 bases). The CDR3 contains 15 residues. In germline, CDR1 is SGHTA, CDR2 FQGNSA. V lost 5 bases to trimming and J lost 3 bases, with 15 bases between them.